This passage covers 27 T cell receptor beta chains from one sample sequenced in a study of radiation and T cells in renal cell carcinoma. Time point of the sample: blood 2 weeks post-SBRT. Indicated treatment: 15 Gy SBRT to primary tumor, nephrectomy 4 weeks later. Profiled with immunoSEQ multiplex PCR; TCRdb holds only in-frame clones, not every one. There are just over 150,000 clones in the sample; approximately 88% occur only once, and about an eighth lies in the top ten. The specimen was blood, collected from a patient whose treatment included radiotherapy and nephrectomy. These receptors were obtained from a woman aged 50 to 65 with renal cell carcinoma.

The chain couples TRBV19 to TRBJ2-5, with TRBD1 matching 10 bases. This CDR3 region has 13 residues. CDR1 is LNHDA and CDR2 is SQIVND in the germline V gene (reference sequence). V gave up 9 bases and J gave up 4 bases; unmatched junction bases: 5. This CDR3 is CASRDRGGETQYF. The CDR3 DNA reads as TGTGCCAGCCGGGACAGGGGTGGAGAGACCCAGTACTTC.

The V gene is TRBV19, the J gene TRBJ2-3, with D perhaps matching TRBD1 (6 bases). The CDR3 spans 18 residues. Trimming removed 0 bases from V and 1 base from J, with 17 bases in between. Per the germline V gene, CDR1 is LNHDA and CDR2 is SQIVND (reference sequence). CDR3: CASSIDPRTAQGTDTQYF. Here the CDR3 DNA reads TGTGCCAGTAGTATAGATCCCCGGACAGCCCAGGGCACAGATACGCAGTATTTT. Filled out from reference TRBV19 and TRBJ2-3, the complete variable domain reads DGGITQSPKYLFRKEGQNVTLSCEQNLNHDAMYWYRQDPGQGLRLIYYSQIVNDFQKGDIAEGYSVSREKKESFPLTVTSAQKNPTAFYLCASSIDPRTAQGTDTQYFGPGTRLTVL.

This chain uses TRBV5-1 with TRBJ1-2; D might be TRBD1 (6 bases). V lost 1 base and J lost 2, with 6 bases in between. CDR3 size: 13 residues. Germline CDR1 reads SGHRS; CDR2 reads YFSETQ. CDR3 nucleotide sequence: TGCGCCAGCAGCTTGCAGGGGAACTATGGCTACACCTTC. It specifies CASSLQGNYGYTF.

CDR3 sequence reads: CASSSGTGYNGYTF. DNA for the CDR3: TGCGCCAGCAGCTCCGGGACAGGGTATAATGGCTACACCTTC. The V call is TRBV5-1, the J call TRBJ1-2; TRBD1 matches at 9 bases. V shed 3 bases and J 6 bases; nucleotides not matched to a gene: 6. The V gene's germline CDR1 is SGHRS and CDR2 YFSETQ. The CDR3 is 14 amino acids.

The J gene is TRBJ1-6, the V gene TRBV5-1; the D is unclear. Trimming removed 9 bases from V and 1 base from J, with 11 bases in between. Germline V gives CDR1 SGHRS, CDR2 YFSETQ. The CDR3 is 14 amino acids. The CDR3 sequence: CATGSGSYNSPLHF. CDR3 DNA: TGCGCCACCGGAAGCGGGTCCTATAATTCACCCCTCCACTTT.

The chain recombines TRBV5-4 with TRBJ1-1; possibly TRBD1 for D (6 bases). V was shortened by 5 bases and J by 0 bases, with 14 bases between the two germline ends. The germline V gene has CDR1 SGHNT and CDR2 YYREEE (reference sequence). The CDR3 contains 15 residues. The CDR3 protein is CASRPGERVNTEAFF. CDR3 in DNA: TGTGCCAGCAGGCCAGGGGAAAGGGTGAACACTGAAGCTTTCTTT.

This clone was picked up a small number of times. This sequence joins TRBV6-1 and TRBJ1-1; D not resolved. Germline V CDR1 and CDR2: MNHNS, SASEGT. The CDR3 runs 15 residues. V was pared by 2 bases and J by 1 base, with 11 bases between. The CDR3 nucleotides read TGTGCCAGCAGTGAAATGGAGGCCCGGAACACTGAAGCTTTCTTT. Encoded protein: CASSEMEARNTEAFF.

The chain carries TRBV9 and TRBJ1-2, with 7 bases matching TRBD1. This CDR3 has 17 residues. J lost 2 bases, V lost 4 bases, and 14 bases had no gene match. Germline assignment: CDR1 SGDLS and CDR2 YYNGEE. The CDR3 here is CASSPGGGLKTNYGYTF. In DNA, the CDR3 is TGTGCCAGCAGCCCAGGGGGGGGGTTGAAAACCAACTATGGCTACACCTTC.

This chain joins TRBV5-1 and TRBJ2-4; 8 bases match TRBD1. The CDR3 covers 16 residues. With 4 bases clipped from V and 1 base from J, the junction kept 7 bases outside the gene matches. Looked up from germline, CDR1 is SGHRS and CDR2 is YFSETQ. The CDR3 bases are TGCGCCAGCAGCATGGGACAGGACCCGGCCAAAAACATTCAGTACTTC. It translates to CASSMGQDPAKNIQYF.

The chain couples TRBV4-2 to TRBJ2-3; 14 bases map to TRBD2. Germline trimming cut 4 bases from V and 5 bases from J; bases unmatched to any gene: 11. The CDR3 spans 18 residues. CDR1 LGHNA and CDR2 YNFKEQ come from the germline V gene. The chain's CDR3 is CASSRGRTSGGSGDTQYF. The CDR3 DNA reads as TGTGCCAGCAGCCGAGGGAGGACTAGCGGGGGGTCGGGAGATACGCAGTATTTT.

A few counts support this clone. The chain has TRBV19 and TRBJ1-6; D remains unclear. The germline V gene encodes CDR1 LNHDA and CDR2 SQIVND (reference sequence). The CDR3 has 11 amino acids. V lost 1 base, J lost 16 bases, and 8 bases lay in between. DNA of the CDR3: TGTGCCAGTAGTATAGGCCTAAAGCTCCACTTT. Translating it yields CASSIGLKLHF.

V usage is TRBV9 and J usage is TRBJ2-3; no clear D gene. The germline V gene has CDR1 SGDLS and CDR2 YYNGEE. Trimming took 1 base from V and 5 from J, leaving 2 bases between them. The CDR3 is 11 amino acids. This chain's CDR3 is CASSVQDTQYF. Here the CDR3 DNA reads TGTGCCAGCAGCGTACAAGATACGCAGTATTTT.

V is TRBV9 and J is TRBJ2-1; 9 bases align to TRBD2. Losses at the gene ends were 4 bases for V and 4 bases for J; bases not matched to a gene: 9. CDR1 is SGDLS and CDR2 is YYNGEE in the germline V gene. The CDR3 is 16 residues long. The CDR3 nucleotides are TGTGCCAGCAGCTCCCAAGGTAGCGGGGGTTACAATGAGCAGTTCTTC. This translates into CASSSQGSGGYNEQFF.

V and J are TRBV4-2 and TRBJ2-4; TRBD1 matches at 10 bases. Germline lookup yields CDR1 LGHNA and CDR2 YNFKEQ. CDR3 size: 17 residues. Unmatched junction bases numbered 12, after V lost 3 bases and J lost 7 bases. The CDR3 DNA reads as TGTGCCAGCAGCCAGCCCGAATCCGGGACAGGGGTCAACATTCAGTACTTC. This translates into CASSQPESGTGVNIQYF.

The chain is built from TRBV11-3 and TRBJ2-7, with D unresolved. In germline, CDR1 is SGHNT, CDR2 YENEEA. Trimming left V 8 bases short and J 4 bases short, with 15 bases between. This CDR3 spans 13 amino acids. CDR3 DNA: TGTGCCAGCCCCGACTTGGGGTTGTACGAGCAGTACTTC. It specifies CASPDLGLYEQYF.

The chain recombines TRBV7-9 with TRBJ2-1; tentative D call: TRBD2 (5 bases). CDR1 SEHNR and CDR2 FQNEAQ come from the germline V gene (reference sequence). The CDR3 contains 13 residues. Trimming removed 4 bases from V and 9 bases from J, with 13 bases in between. CDR3 sequence: CASSSVGVGEQFF. CDR3 DNA sequence: TGTGCCAGCAGCTCAGTCGGGGTCGGTGAGCAGTTCTTC.

The chain carries TRBV25-1 and TRBJ2-3; the match to TRBD2 covers 7 bases. V was pared by 0 bases and J by 3 bases, with 6 bases of the junction left unmatched. CDR3 length: 16 residues. Germline V gene lookup returns CDR1 MGHDK and CDR2 SYGVNS. The CDR3 sequence is CASSEYFPAGTDTQYF. CDR3 coding DNA: TGTGCCAGCAGTGAATATTTTCCAGCGGGGACAGATACGCAGTATTTT.

The V and J genes are TRBV9 and TRBJ1-2; D uncertain. The CDR3 covers 15 residues. CDR1 and CDR2 (germline): SGDLS, YYNGEE. Trimming cost V 2 bases and J 2 bases, with 13 bases left between them. CDR3: CASSVETTLNYGYTF. CDR3 sequence (DNA): TGTGCCAGCAGCGTCGAGACAACCCTAAACTATGGCTACACCTTC.

The chain employs TRBV6-1 and TRBJ2-6; 8 nucleotides align to TRBD1. CDR3 size: 14 residues. Germline assignment: CDR1 MNHNS and CDR2 SASEGT. Losses at the gene ends were 7 bases for V and 3 bases for J; bases not matched to a gene: 2. CDR3 amino acids: CASTDRGGANVLTF. Here the CDR3 DNA reads TGTGCCAGCACTGACAGGGGTGGGGCCAACGTCCTGACTTTC.

The CDR3, as DNA: TGCGCCAGCAGCTCGGGACAGGGTGCAGATACGCAGTATTTT. Encoded protein: CASSSGQGADTQYF. This sequence joins TRBV5-1 and TRBJ2-3; 9 bases fit TRBD1. The CDR3 length is 14 residues. V shed 3 bases and J 4 bases; nucleotides not matched to a gene: 3. Germline assignment: CDR1 SGHRS and CDR2 YFSETQ.

This clone showed up just a few times. The chain combines TRBV6-5 with TRBJ1-1; D gene ambiguous. CDR1 MNHEY and CDR2 SVGAGI come from the germline V gene. This CDR3 has 11 residues. Between the trimmed V and J ends, which lost 10 bases and 5 bases, there was a span of 11 bases. The CDR3 bases are TGTGCCACCGGCCAGTTTACTGAAGCTTTCTTT. This translates into CATGQFTEAFF.

The chain links TRBV30 to TRBJ1-5, with D possibly matching TRBD1 (5 bases). The CDR3 loop spans 14 amino acids. V shed 3 bases and J shed 4 bases, with 13 bases lying between them. CDR1 and CDR2 from the germline V gene are GTSNPN and SVGIG (reference sequence). CDR3 nucleotide sequence: TGTGCCTGGAGGGGGCCGGGACTAAATCAGCCCCAGCATTTT. This translates into CAWRGPGLNQPQHF.

The rearrangement links TRBV7-2 to TRBJ2-3; tentatively, D is TRBD2 (6 bases). The CDR3 runs to 13 residues. Looked up from germline, CDR1 is SGHTA and CDR2 is FQGNSA. Trimming removed 5 bases at V and 8 bases at J, with 14 bases between. The CDR3 DNA follows: TGTGCCAGCAGCCCCAGACCGGGACTTACGCAGTATTTT. The encoded protein is CASSPRPGLTQYF.

The rearrangement uses TRBV7-8 and TRBJ1-2, with D perhaps TRBD1 (5 bases). V was shortened by 5 bases and J by 2 bases, with 15 bases between the two germline ends. This CDR3 region has 15 residues. Germline CDR1 reads SGHVS; CDR2 reads FQNEAQ. For the CDR3, the DNA is TGTGCCAGCAGCCCAGGGTTGGGGGAAAACTATGGCTACACCTTC. It is translated as CASSPGLGENYGYTF.

The rearrangement joins TRBV2 to TRBJ2-7; a weak D match, TRBD2 (5 bases). The germline V gene encodes CDR1 SNHLY and CDR2 FYNNEI. Trimming removed 7 bases at V and 1 base at J, with 14 bases between. The CDR3 covers 14 residues. The DNA for the CDR3 is TGTGCCAGCACCACTACGAGGGTATCCTACGAGCAGTACTTC. It codes for CASTTTRVSYEQYF.

The chain couples TRBV28 to TRBJ1-2; the match to TRBD1 covers 9 bases. V gave up 4 bases and J gave up 4 bases; unmatched junction bases: 7. CDR3 length: 15 amino acids. Germline V gene lookup returns CDR1 MDHEN and CDR2 SYDVKM. This chain's CDR3 is CASSSLQGASYGYTF. CDR3 in DNA: TGTGCCAGCAGTTCCTTACAGGGGGCTAGCTATGGCTACACCTTC.

This clone has a single count. The rearrangement joins TRBV18 to TRBJ1-5; 9 bases agree with TRBD1. V trimming: 5 bases; J trimming: 4 bases; junction bases outside the gene matches: 9. The CDR3 loop spans 16 amino acids. Germline values: CDR1 KGHSH, CDR2 LQKENI. CDR3 sequence reads: CASSAGQGRGNQPQHF. Here the CDR3 DNA reads TGTGCCAGCTCAGCGGGACAGGGTCGAGGGAATCAGCCCCAGCATTTT.